These T cell receptor beta chains were read from a single sample in a study of blood T cell repertoires in COVID-19. Sequencing was performed with immunoSEQ multiplex PCR; in TCRdb, only in-frame clones are kept and a portion is missing. The sample lists about 270,000 clones, 86% occurring once. The sample taken for sequencing was peripheral blood. These receptors originate from a middle-aged man who had recovered from COVID-19. Each CDR3 is given with its conserved first and last residue. The D gene is left open where the match is weak. Expanded clones get a size class; other rows say once, few or many, or leave the size out.

CDR3nt | CDR3aa | abundance | j_gene | d_gene | v_gene
TGTGCCAGTAGTATGGGGACTAGCACAGATACGCAGTATTTT | CASSMGTSTDTQYF | - | TRBJ2-3 | - | TRBV19
TGCAGCGTTGATTGGCAGGGGAGGGAGGGCTACACCTTC | CSVDWQGREGYTF | few | TRBJ1-2 | - | TRBV29-1
TGCGCCAGCAGCCAACTCTATGAGCAGTTCTTC | CASSQLYEQFF | - | TRBJ2-1 | - | TRBV5-1
TGTGCCAGCAGCCCCCGGGACAGGGGAAACAATGAGCAGTTCTTC | CASSPRDRGNNEQFF | - | TRBJ2-1 | TRBD1 | TRBV3-1/TRBV3-2
TGCGCCAGCAGCCAAGATGCCGAGGCCGCGAACACCGGGGAGCTGTTTTTT | CASSQDAEAANTGELFF | - | TRBJ2-2 | - | TRBV4-3
TGTGCCAGCAGTGCGCGGAGTGGGACAGATACGCAGTATTTT | CASSARSGTDTQYF | - | TRBJ2-3 | - | TRBV14
TGTGCCAGCAACCATGGTTCAGGGACAGATACGCAGTATTTT | CASNHGSGTDTQYF | - | TRBJ2-3 | - | TRBV7-8
TGCAGCGCCGGACAGGGTTCGGAAGCTTTCTTT | CSAGQGSEAFF | - | TRBJ1-1 | TRBD1 | TRBV29-1
TGTGCCAGCAGTCGACACTCTCCAACTGAAGCTTTCTTT | CASSRHSPTEAFF | - | TRBJ1-1 | - | TRBV14
TGCGCCAGCAGTCAGAACGGGACAGGGGGATTACTTTGCGAGCAGTACTTC | CASSQNGTGGLLCEQYF | - | TRBJ2-7 | TRBD1 | TRBV23-1
TGCGCCAGCAGCTTAGCAGGGACACCCTACGAGCAGTACTTC | CASSLAGTPYEQYF | - | TRBJ2-7 | - | TRBV5-1
TGTGCCAGCAGCGTAGGTGGACAGGGAATTTACGAGCAGTACTTC | CASSVGGQGIYEQYF | - | TRBJ2-7 | TRBD1 | TRBV9
TGTGCCAGTAGTATAGCGAATGCGGGGGGCTACGAGCAGTACTTC | CASSIANAGGYEQYF | - | TRBJ2-7 | TRBD2 | TRBV19
TGCGCCAGCAGCCGGACTAGCGGGGCCTACAATGAGCAGTTCTTC | CASSRTSGAYNEQFF | once | TRBJ2-1 | TRBD2 | TRBV5-1
TGCGCCAGCAGCAAACTGACTGGATACACCGGGGAGCTGTTTTTT | CASSKLTGYTGELFF | - | TRBJ2-2 | - | TRBV5-1
TGCAGCGCCCTAGCGGGGGGCACAGATACGCAGTATTTT | CSALAGGTDTQYF | once | TRBJ2-3 | TRBD2 | TRBV29-1
TGTGCCAGCAAAACTACCACCTACAATGAGCAGTTCTTC | CASKTTTYNEQFF | - | TRBJ2-1 | - | TRBV27
TGCAGCGTTTGGGGGGTGGCAGGATTGAACACTGAAGCTTTCTTT | CSVWGVAGLNTEAFF | - | TRBJ1-1 | - | TRBV29-1
TGTGCCAGCAGTAAGGGAGAGATCTACGAGCAGTACTTC | CASSKGEIYEQYF | - | TRBJ2-7 | - | TRBV5-4
TGTGCCAGCAGCCCTCGGCCGGGGCGGGGGAGCTCCTACGAGCAGTACTTC | CASSPRPGRGSSYEQYF | - | TRBJ2-7 | TRBD2 | TRBV4-2
TGTGCCAGCAGCCTCGGAGTCAGCAATCAGCCCCAGCATTTT | CASSLGVSNQPQHF | - | TRBJ1-5 | - | TRBV2